This passage covers 30 T cell receptor beta chains from one sample sequenced in a study of response to subunit inactivated influenza vaccine. TCRdb re-analysed the RT-PCR reads in MiXCR, keeping a single row per CDR3 protein. In the table there are 150,000 to 200,000 distinct CDR3 sequences, approximately 12% of which are singletons. Separately, the same data were catalogued under a study of T cells expressing NK-cell markers. That study adds: The authors made TCR beta cDNA libraries by 5'RACE template switching. This switching added a universal primer site and UMIs.

Source: CD8+ T cells sorted from PBMCs, taken approximately 13 days after vaccination. The source of these receptors is a man aged 50 to 60 who received an inactivated influenza vaccine.

V gene TRBV6-4 combines with J gene TRBJ2-7; 7 nucleotides agree with TRBD2. CDR1 is MRHNA, CDR2 SNTAGT, per germline. The CDR3 covers 15 residues. With 2 bases clipped from V and 0 bases from J, the junction kept 4 bases outside the gene matches. CDR3 residues: CASSDVREYSYEQYF. DNA for the CDR3: TGTGCCAGCAGTGACGTGCGGGAGTACTCCTACGAGCAGTACTTC.

This chain links TRBV7-8 with TRBJ2-7; D is unclear. The V gene lost 5 bases and the J gene lost 7 bases, with 18 bases spanning the gap. Germline V gives CDR1 SGHVS, CDR2 FQNEAQ. This CDR3 is built from 14 residues. The CDR3 nucleotides are TGTGCCAGCAGCAGTGGAGTAGTGGGCAGGGAGCAGTACTTC. This sequence encodes CASSSGVVGREQYF.

This clonotype appeared many times. The rearrangement uses TRBV12-3 or TRBV12-4 and TRBJ2-1, with 7 nucleotides matching TRBD2. The trim removed 1 base at V and 4 bases at J, leaving 4 bases unmatched. This CDR3 spans 15 amino acids. DNA for the CDR3: TGTGCCAGCAGTTTAGGGGCTAGCGGATACAATGAGCAGTTCTTC. It is translated as CASSLGASGYNEQFF.

This clonotype was seen a few times. The gene calls are TRBV6-1 and TRBJ1-1; D gene unclear. The CDR3 length is 21 residues. V shed 4 bases and J shed 2 bases, with 32 bases lying between them. Germline V gene sequence: CDR1 MNHNS, CDR2 SASEGT. The CDR3 bases are TGTGCCAGCAGTGGTCCCTGGAGGGCGACACCGGCGCTGAGGTTTAACACTGAAGCTTTCTTT. Its protein is CASSGPWRATPALRFNTEAFF.

The chain carries TRBV6-5 and TRBJ1-6, with unresolved D. The CDR3 has 14 amino acids. Between the trimmed V and J ends, which lost 0 bases and 10 bases, there was a span of 10 bases. Germline CDR1 is MNHEY and CDR2 is SVGAGI. CDR3 region: CASSYSISGSPLHF. The CDR3, as DNA: TGTGCCAGCAGTTACTCGATTTCTGGATCACCCCTCCACTTT.

This rearrangement joins TRBV3-1 to TRBJ1-6; 8 positions match TRBD1. Germline lookup yields CDR1 LGHDT and CDR2 YNNKEL (reference sequence). Trimming at V came to 5 bases and at J to 0 bases, leaving 3 bases not matched to a gene. The CDR3 spans 16 residues. In DNA, the CDR3 is TGTGCCAGCAGCGACAGGGGAAGCTCCTATAATTCACCCCTCCACTTT. The encoded protein is CASSDRGSSYNSPLHF.

The sample holds a few counts of this clonotype. The chain uses TRBV27 and TRBJ2-7; D may correspond to TRBD1 or TRBD2 (6 bases each). Germline loops: CDR1 MNHEY, CDR2 SMNVEV (reference sequence). This CDR3 comprises 12 residues. Trimming removed 3 bases at V and 6 bases at J, with 9 bases between. CDR3 nucleotide sequence: TGTGCCAGCAGTTTCTCGGGGGCCGAGCAGTACTTC. Its protein is CASSFSGAEQYF.

Details on this clonotype: The junction does not match germline at one end; this may be a read error. CDR3 sequence reads: CASREQGSDTHYF. In DNA form, the CDR3 reads TGTGCCAGCAGGGAACAGGGATCAGATACGCATTATTTT. This chain links TRBV28 with TRBJ2-3; D possibly corresponds to TRBD1 (6 bases). Per germline, CDR1 MDHEN and CDR2 SYDVKM. This CDR3 has 13 amino acids.

The chain joins TRBV6-2 or TRBV6-3 to TRBJ2-7; 7 bases line up with TRBD1. V shed 1 base and J 0 bases; nucleotides not matched to a gene: 3. The germline V gene has CDR1 MNHEY and CDR2 SVGEGT. The CDR3 has 15 amino acids. The CDR3 here is CASSYLGTASYEQYF. DNA for the CDR3: TGTGCCAGCAGTTACTTGGGGACAGCCTCCTACGAGCAGTACTTC.

This clonotype was observed a few times. V is TRBV5-6 and J is TRBJ2-7, with D uncertain. CDR1 SGHDT and CDR2 YYEEEE come from the germline V gene. V lost 3 bases and J 0 bases, leaving 4 bases between the germline ends. The CDR3 has 12 residues. CDR3 region: CASSSISYEQYF. The CDR3 DNA reads TGTGCCAGCAGCTCGATCTCCTACGAGCAGTACTTC. Combining the CDR3 with reference TRBV5-6 and TRBJ2-7 gives the whole variable domain DAGVTQSPTHLIKTRGQQVTLRCSPKSGHDTVSWYQQALGQGPQFIFQYYEEEERQRGNFPDRFSGHQFPNYSSELNVNALLLGDSALYLCASSSISYEQYFGPGTRLTVT.

This clonotype has ten or more counts. V gene TRBV7-9 combines with J gene TRBJ1-2; D perhaps matches TRBD1 (5 bases). Deletions cut 4 bases from V and 4 bases from J, with 10 bases between. Germline V gene lookup returns CDR1 SEHNR and CDR2 FQNEAQ (reference sequence). The CDR3 loop spans 13 amino acids. DNA for the CDR3: TGTGCCAGCAGCTCTCAGGGAACCTATGGCTACACCTTC. Encoded protein: CASSSQGTYGYTF. Full variable domain (rest looked up from reference TRBV7-9 and TRBJ1-2): DTGVSQNPRHKITKRGQNVTFRCDPISEHNRLYWYRQTLGQGPEFLTYFQNEAQLEKSRLLSDRFSAERPKGSFSTLEIQRTEQGDSAMYLCASSSQGTYGYTFGSGTRLTVV.

This clonotype was seen repeatedly, ten times or more. This chain joins TRBV7-9 and TRBJ2-3, with TRBD1 as a possible D gene (5 bases). CDR3 length: 15 amino acids. The germline V gene encodes CDR1 SEHNR and CDR2 FQNEAQ (reference sequence). V was trimmed by 3 bases and J by 1 base, leaving 11 bases between them. CDR3 amino acids: CASSLRQIGTDTQYF. CDR3 in DNA: TGTGCCAGCAGCTTGAGACAGATAGGCACAGATACGCAGTATTTT.

The CDR3, as DNA: TGCAGCGTTTTTGCCAGGCGGGGGAACACTGAAGCTTTCTTT. As protein: CSVFARRGNTEAFF. The chain has TRBV29-1 and TRBJ1-1, with D unclear. Germline V gene lookup returns CDR1 SQVTM and CDR2 ANQGSEA. The CDR3 runs to 14 residues. V was pared by 5 bases and J by 1 base, with 14 bases between.

The chain combines TRBV9 with TRBJ2-5, with 7 bases matching TRBD2. CDR1 and CDR2 from the germline V gene are SGDLS and YYNGEE. The V and J ends lost 3 bases and 4 bases, in that order; junction bases with no gene match: 3. This CDR3 comprises 13 residues. CDR3: CASSDWEGETQYF. CDR3 nucleotide sequence: TGTGCCAGCAGCGACTGGGAGGGAGAGACCCAGTACTTC.

This clonotype was found a few times. The chain employs TRBV9 and TRBJ1-5; 7 positions agree with TRBD1. Germline CDR1 is SGDLS and CDR2 is YYNGEE. The trim removed 1 base at V and 5 bases at J, leaving 6 bases unmatched. The CDR3 extends over 15 amino acids. CDR3 residues: CASSVWGDRDQPQHF. For the CDR3, the DNA is TGTGCCAGCAGCGTATGGGGGGACAGAGATCAGCCCCAGCATTTT.

The rearrangement uses TRBV11-1 and TRBJ2-5, with D hard to call. CDR3 length: 18 amino acids. V was trimmed by 5 bases and J by 2 bases, leaving 24 bases between them. Germline CDR1 SGHAT, CDR2 FQDESV (reference sequence). The CDR3 sequence: CASSEGIGMGITQETQYF. As DNA, the CDR3 is TGTGCCAGCAGCGAAGGTATAGGGATGGGGATAACTCAAGAGACCCAGTACTTC.

The chain recombines TRBV2 with TRBJ2-5; no reliable D call. The length of the CDR3 is 16 residues. Germline CDR1 SNHLY, CDR2 FYNNEI. The V end was cut by 0 bases, the J end by 1 base, with 12 bases between. The CDR3 spells CASSEASPTSQETQYF. The CDR3 bases are TGTGCCAGCAGTGAAGCATCTCCGACCTCCCAAGAGACCCAGTACTTC. The full variable domain, completed using reference TRBV2 and TRBJ2-5, is EPEVTQTPSHQVTQMGQEVILRCVPISNHLYFYWYRQILGQKVEFLVSFYNNEISEKSEIFDDQFSVERPDGSNFTLKIRSTKLEDSAMYFCASSEASPTSQETQYFGPGTRLLVL.

V usage is TRBV29-1 and J usage is TRBJ2-1, with a possible D match to TRBD2 (5 bases). Germline CDR1 SQVTM, CDR2 ANQGSEA. V gave up 5 bases and J gave up 15 bases, with 14 bases separating them. The CDR3 totals 10 residues. CDR3 nucleotide sequence: TGCAGCGTTCAAGTCGGGGAATCGTTCTTC. Residues: CSVQVGESFF.

The chain carries TRBV29-1 and TRBJ2-3; TRBD2 is a possible D gene (7 bases). The CDR3 spans 14 residues. Per the germline V gene, CDR1 is SQVTM and CDR2 is ANQGSEA. V lost 0 bases, J lost 4 bases, and 11 bases lay in between. The CDR3 DNA reads TGCAGCGTTGAAGACGTAGGGGGGGCAGATACGCAGTATTTT. This encodes CSVEDVGGADTQYF.

Details on this clonotype: The junction shows a germline mismatch at one end, possibly a read error. The chain links TRBV5-1 to TRBJ2-1; possibly TRBD1 or TRBD2 for D (6 bases each). Looked up from germline, CDR1 is SGHRS and CDR2 is YFSETQ. The CDR3 length is 14 residues. CDR3 amino acids: CASSPQGGNKEQFF. CDR3 DNA sequence: TGCGCCAGCAGCCCCCAAGGGGGGAACAAGGAGCAGTTCTTC.

This clonotype was seen more than once but under ten times. The chain is built from TRBV15 and TRBJ2-7, with D unresolved. The CDR3 is made up of 11 amino acids. V dropped 5 bases and J dropped 3 bases, with 5 bases sitting between them. The germline gives CDR1 LNHNV, CDR2 YYDKDF (reference sequence). CDR3 amino acids: CATSGNYEQYF. The CDR3 nucleotides read TGTGCCACCAGCGGAAACTACGAGCAGTACTTC.

By share of the sample, this clonotype is medium-sized. V and J are TRBV5-8 and TRBJ2-6, with D hard to call. V shed 0 bases and J shed 2 bases, with 3 bases lying between them. CDR1 and CDR2 (germline): SGHTS, YDEGEE. The CDR3 length is 14 residues. This CDR3 is CASSLGPGANVLTF. The CDR3 DNA is TGTGCCAGCAGCTTGGGTCCTGGGGCCAACGTCCTGACTTTC.

This clonotype was observed a few times. The rearrangement uses TRBV9 and TRBJ2-5, with TRBD2 matching 9 bases. V gave up 3 bases and J gave up 8 bases; unmatched junction bases: 5. The CDR3 is 13 residues long. Germline V lookup: CDR1 SGDLS, CDR2 YYNGEE. CDR3 nucleotides: TGTGCCAGCAGCGGAGGGACTAGCTTAACCCAGTACTTC. Its protein product is CASSGGTSLTQYF.

The chain combines TRBV29-1 with TRBJ2-5; TRBD2 aligns across 8 bases. This CDR3 is built from 17 residues. J was trimmed by 0 bases and V by 7 bases; bases with no gene match: 16. Per germline, CDR1 SQVTM and CDR2 ANQGSEA. The CDR3 coding sequence is TGCAGCGCCCAAAAAGGGCACGGGAGGGCCTACCAAGAGACCCAGTACTTC. As protein: CSAQKGHGRAYQETQYF. Full variable domain (remainder filled in from reference TRBV29-1 and TRBJ2-5): SAVISQKPSRDICQRGTSLTIQCQVDSQVTMMFWYRQQPGQSLTLIATANQGSEATYESGFVIDKFPISRPNLTFSTLTVSNMSPEDSSIYLCSAQKGHGRAYQETQYFGPGTRLLVL.

The V call is TRBV24-1, the J call TRBJ2-2, with TRBD1 matching over 9 bases. Germline trimming cut 0 bases from V and 4 bases from J; bases unmatched to any gene: 17. Germline V lookup: CDR1 KGHDR, CDR2 SFDVKD. This CDR3 is built from 21 residues. CDR3: CATSDLERQGGQVGSTGELFF. CDR3 coding DNA: TGTGCCACCAGTGATTTGGAGAGACAGGGGGGCCAAGTAGGAAGCACCGGGGAGCTGTTTTTT.

This clonotype was detected many times. The rearrangement uses TRBV29-1 and TRBJ2-7, with D unclear. CDR1 and CDR2 from the germline V gene are SQVTM and ANQGSEA. CDR3 length equals 12 residues. Trimming stripped 4 bases from V and 3 bases from J, with 10 bases between. CDR3 sequence (DNA): TGCAGCGTTGGGACCGGATTCTACGAGCAGTACTTC. This encodes CSVGTGFYEQYF.

The V call is TRBV7-8, the J call TRBJ2-3; D not certain. CDR1 is SGHVS, CDR2 FQNEAQ, per germline. Trimming removed 1 base from V and 2 bases from J, with 7 bases in between. This CDR3 is 14 amino acids long. The CDR3 protein is CASSLVWVTDTQYF. In nucleotides, the CDR3 is TGTGCCAGCAGCTTAGTTTGGGTCACAGATACGCAGTATTTT.

Here the CDR3 DNA reads TGCGCCAGCAGCCGGGACTTACTGGGTGAGCAGTTCTTC. Translating it yields CASSRDLLGEQFF. This rearrangement joins TRBV4-3 to TRBJ2-1; D is possibly TRBD2 (6 bases). CDR1 LGHNA and CDR2 YSLEER come from the germline V gene. The CDR3 runs 13 residues. V lost 4 bases and J 9 bases, leaving 13 bases between the germline ends.

This rearrangement joins TRBV28 to TRBJ2-1, with D perhaps matching TRBD2 (6 bases). The CDR3 extends over 15 amino acids. Germline V gene sequence: CDR1 MDHEN, CDR2 SYDVKM. V was shortened by 2 bases and J by 7 bases, with 15 bases between the two germline ends. CDR3 sequence: CASSLGGSGLNEQFF. The CDR3 coding sequence is TGTGCCAGCAGTTTAGGGGGGTCCGGTCTGAATGAGCAGTTCTTC.

The chain carries TRBV7-9 and TRBJ2-7; 12 nucleotides match TRBD1. The V and J ends lost 8 bases and 4 bases, in that order; junction bases with no gene match: 3. The CDR3 sequence is 13 residues long. Germline V gene data show CDR1 as SEHNR and CDR2 as FQNEAQ (reference sequence). The CDR3 spells CASGTGGGYEQYF. As DNA, the CDR3 is TGTGCCAGCGGGACAGGGGGCGGGTACGAGCAGTACTTC.